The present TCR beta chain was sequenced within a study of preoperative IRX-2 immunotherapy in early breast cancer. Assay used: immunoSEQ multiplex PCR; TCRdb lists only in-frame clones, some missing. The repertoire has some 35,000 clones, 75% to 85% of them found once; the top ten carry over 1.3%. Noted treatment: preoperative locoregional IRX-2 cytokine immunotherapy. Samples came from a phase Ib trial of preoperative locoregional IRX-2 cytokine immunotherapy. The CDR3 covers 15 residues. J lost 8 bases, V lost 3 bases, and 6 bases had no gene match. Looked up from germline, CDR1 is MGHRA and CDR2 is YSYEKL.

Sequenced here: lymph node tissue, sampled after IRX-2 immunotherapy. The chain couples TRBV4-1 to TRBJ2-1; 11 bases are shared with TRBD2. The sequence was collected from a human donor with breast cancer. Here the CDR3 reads CASSQQPGLADEQFF. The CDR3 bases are TGCGCCAGCAGCCAGCAGCCGGGACTAGCGGATGAGCAGTTCTTC.